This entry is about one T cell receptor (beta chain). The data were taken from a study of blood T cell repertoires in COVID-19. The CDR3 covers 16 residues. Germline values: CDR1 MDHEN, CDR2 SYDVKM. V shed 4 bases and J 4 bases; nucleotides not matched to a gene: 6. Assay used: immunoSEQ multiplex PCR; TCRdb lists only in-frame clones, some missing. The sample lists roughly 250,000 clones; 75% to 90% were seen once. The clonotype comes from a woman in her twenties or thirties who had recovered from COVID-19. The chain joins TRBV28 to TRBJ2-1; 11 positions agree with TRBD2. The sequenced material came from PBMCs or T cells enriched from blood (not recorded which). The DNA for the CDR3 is TGTGCCAGCAGTTCTAATAGCGGGGGGGCTTACAATGAGCAGTTCTTC. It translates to CASSSNSGGAYNEQFF.